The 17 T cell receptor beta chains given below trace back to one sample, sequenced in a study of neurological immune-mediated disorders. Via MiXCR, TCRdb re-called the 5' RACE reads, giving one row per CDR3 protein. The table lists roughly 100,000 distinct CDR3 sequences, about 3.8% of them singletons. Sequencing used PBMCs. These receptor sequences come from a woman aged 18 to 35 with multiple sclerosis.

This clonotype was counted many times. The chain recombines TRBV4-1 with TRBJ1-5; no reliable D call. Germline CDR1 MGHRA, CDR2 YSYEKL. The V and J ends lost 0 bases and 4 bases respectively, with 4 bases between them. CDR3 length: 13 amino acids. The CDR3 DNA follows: TGCGCCAGCAGCCAAGACCTAAATCAGCCCCAGCATTTT. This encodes CASSQDLNQPQHF.

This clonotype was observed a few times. CDR3 in DNA: TGTGCCAGCAGCCAAGCCCACCCTTCTCTGGCGGGAGAACCAGATACGCAGTATTTT. Its translation: CASSQAHPSLAGEPDTQYF. V gene TRBV3-1 combines with J gene TRBJ2-3; 7 positions agree with TRBD2. Looked up from germline, CDR1 is LGHDT and CDR2 is YNNKEL (reference sequence). This CDR3 is built from 19 residues. The V segment lost 1 base and the J segment 4 bases; nucleotides outside the gene matches: 17.

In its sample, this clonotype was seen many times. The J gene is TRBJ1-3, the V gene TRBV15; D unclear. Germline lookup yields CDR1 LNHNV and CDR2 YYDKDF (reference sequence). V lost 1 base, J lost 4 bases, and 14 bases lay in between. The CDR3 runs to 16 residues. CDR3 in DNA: TGTGCCACCAGCAGAGGAGGTTCCGAGCGGGGAAACACCATATATTTT. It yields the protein CATSRGGSERGNTIYF.

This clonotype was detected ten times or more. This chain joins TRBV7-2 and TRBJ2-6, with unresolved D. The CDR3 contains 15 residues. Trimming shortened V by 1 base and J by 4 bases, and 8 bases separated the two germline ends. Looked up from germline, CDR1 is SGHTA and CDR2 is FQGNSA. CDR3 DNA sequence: TGTGCCAGCAGCTTAGGGGCGCCAGGGGCCAACGTCCTGACTTTC. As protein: CASSLGAPGANVLTF.

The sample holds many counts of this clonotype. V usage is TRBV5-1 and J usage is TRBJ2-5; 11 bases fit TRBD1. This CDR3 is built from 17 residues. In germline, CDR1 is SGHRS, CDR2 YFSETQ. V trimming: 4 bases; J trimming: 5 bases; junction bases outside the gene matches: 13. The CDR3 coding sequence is TGCGCCAGCAGCCACGGACAGGGGGCCCCGGGTCTGGAGACCCAGTACTTC. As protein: CASSHGQGAPGLETQYF.

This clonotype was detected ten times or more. CDR3 region: CASSRLWRQGYEQYF. In DNA, the CDR3 is TGTGCCAGCAGTCGATTATGGAGACAGGGGTACGAGCAGTACTTC. V is TRBV6-5 and J is TRBJ2-7, with 8 bases aligning to TRBD1. Looked up from germline, CDR1 is MNHEY and CDR2 is SVGAGI. Losses at the gene ends were 5 bases for V and 4 bases for J; bases not matched to a gene: 10. The CDR3 loop spans 15 amino acids.

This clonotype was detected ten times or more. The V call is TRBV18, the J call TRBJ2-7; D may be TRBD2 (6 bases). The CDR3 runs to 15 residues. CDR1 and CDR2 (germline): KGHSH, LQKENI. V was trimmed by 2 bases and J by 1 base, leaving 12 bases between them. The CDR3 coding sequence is TGTGCCAGCTCACCAGATGGGGGGTTTTCCTACGAGCAGTACTTC. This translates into CASSPDGGFSYEQYF.

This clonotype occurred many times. The CDR3 nucleotides read TGCGCCAGCAGCCAAGGATTACCGGGACAGGGTCGACACGAGCAGTACTTC. Protein sequence: CASSQGLPGQGRHEQYF. The V and J genes are TRBV4-1 and TRBJ2-7, with 9 bases matching TRBD1. J gave up 5 bases and V 1 base, and 12 bases lay outside the gene matches. CDR1 MGHRA and CDR2 YSYEKL come from the germline V gene. CDR3 size: 17 residues.

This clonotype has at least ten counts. CDR3 bases: TGTGCCAGCAGCCCCAACAGGGGTCCGTATTACAATGAGCAGTTCTTC. It translates to CASSPNRGPYYNEQFF. This chain joins TRBV7-9 and TRBJ2-1, with 7 bases that match TRBD1. The J segment lost 4 bases and the V segment lost 5 bases, leaving 11 bases of the junction unmatched. Germline V lookup: CDR1 SEHNR, CDR2 FQNEAQ (reference sequence). The CDR3 is made up of 16 amino acids.

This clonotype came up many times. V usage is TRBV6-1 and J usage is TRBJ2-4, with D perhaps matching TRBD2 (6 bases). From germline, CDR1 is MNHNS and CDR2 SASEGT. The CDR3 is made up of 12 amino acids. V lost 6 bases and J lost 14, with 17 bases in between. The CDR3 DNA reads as TGTGCCAGCAGGCCCCTAAAGGAGCGGGAGTACTTC. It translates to CASRPLKEREYF.

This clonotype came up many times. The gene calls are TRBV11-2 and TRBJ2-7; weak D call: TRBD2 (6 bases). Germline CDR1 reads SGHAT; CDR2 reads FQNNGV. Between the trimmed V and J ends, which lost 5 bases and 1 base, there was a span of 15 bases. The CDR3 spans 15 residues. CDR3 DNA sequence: TGTGCCAGCAGCACTGGACTACTGGGATCCTACGAGCAGTACTTC. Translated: CASSTGLLGSYEQYF.

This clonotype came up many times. The CDR3 sequence is CSAAYRAHTEAFF. The DNA for the CDR3 is TGCAGTGCCGCATACAGGGCCCACACTGAAGCTTTCTTT. J is TRBJ1-1 and V is TRBV20-1; possibly TRBD1 for D (6 bases). This CDR3 spans 13 amino acids. The germline CDR1 and CDR2 sequences are DFQATT and SNEGSKA (reference sequence). Trimming cost V 6 bases and J 3 bases, with 14 bases left between them.

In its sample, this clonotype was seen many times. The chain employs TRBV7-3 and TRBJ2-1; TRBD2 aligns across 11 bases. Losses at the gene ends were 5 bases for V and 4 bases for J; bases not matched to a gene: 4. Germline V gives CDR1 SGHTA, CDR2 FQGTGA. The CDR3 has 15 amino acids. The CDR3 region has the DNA TGTGCCAGCAGCCAACTAGCGGGAGCATACAATGAGCAGTTCTTC. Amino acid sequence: CASSQLAGAYNEQFF.

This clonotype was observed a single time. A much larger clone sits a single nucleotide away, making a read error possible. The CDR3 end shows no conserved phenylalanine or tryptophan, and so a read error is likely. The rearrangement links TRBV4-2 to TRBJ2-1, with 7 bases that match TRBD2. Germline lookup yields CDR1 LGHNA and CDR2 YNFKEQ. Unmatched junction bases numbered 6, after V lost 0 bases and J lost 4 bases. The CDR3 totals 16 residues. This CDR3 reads CASSQDTSDHYNEQFY. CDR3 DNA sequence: TGTGCCAGCAGCCAAGATACTAGCGACCATTACAATGAGCAGTTCTAC.

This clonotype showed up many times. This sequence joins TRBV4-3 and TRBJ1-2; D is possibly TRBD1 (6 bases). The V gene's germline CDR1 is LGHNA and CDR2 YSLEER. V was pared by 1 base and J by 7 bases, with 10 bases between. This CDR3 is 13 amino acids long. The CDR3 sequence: CASSQVQGIGYTF. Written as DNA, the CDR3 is TGCGCCAGCAGCCAAGTTCAGGGGATTGGCTACACCTTC.

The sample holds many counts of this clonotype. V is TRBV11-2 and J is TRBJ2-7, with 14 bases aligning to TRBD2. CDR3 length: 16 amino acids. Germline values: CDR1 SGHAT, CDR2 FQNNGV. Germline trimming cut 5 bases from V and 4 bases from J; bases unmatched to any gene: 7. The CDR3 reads CASSPRTSGRRYEQYF. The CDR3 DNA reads TGTGCCAGCAGCCCGCGGACTAGCGGGAGGAGGTACGAGCAGTACTTC.

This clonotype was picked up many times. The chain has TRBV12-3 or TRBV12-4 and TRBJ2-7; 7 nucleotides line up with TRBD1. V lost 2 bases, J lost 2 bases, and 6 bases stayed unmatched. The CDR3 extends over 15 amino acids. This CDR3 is CASSLSSTGPYEQYF. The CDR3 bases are TGTGCCAGCAGTTTATCGTCGACAGGGCCCTACGAGCAGTACTTC.